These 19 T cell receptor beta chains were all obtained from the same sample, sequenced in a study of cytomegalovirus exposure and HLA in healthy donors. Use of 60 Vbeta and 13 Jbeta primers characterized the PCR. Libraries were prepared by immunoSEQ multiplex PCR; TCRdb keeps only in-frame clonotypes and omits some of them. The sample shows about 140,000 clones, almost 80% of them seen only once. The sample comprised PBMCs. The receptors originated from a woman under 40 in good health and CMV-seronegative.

The CDR3 reads CASSLGQGATEAFF. CDR3 in DNA: TGTGCCAGCTCACTCGGACAGGGGGCCACTGAAGCTTTCTTT. The chain has TRBV18 and TRBJ1-1; 11 positions agree with TRBD1. With 4 bases clipped from V and 4 bases from J, the junction kept 2 bases outside the gene matches. CDR3 length: 14 amino acids. CDR1 is KGHSH, CDR2 LQKENI, per germline. The entire variable domain, with the rest obtained from reference TRBV18 and TRBJ1-1, is as follows: NAGVMQNPRHLVRRRGQEARLRCSPMKGHSHVYWYRQLPEEGLKFMVYLQKENIIDESGMPKERFSAEFPKEGPSILRIQQVVRGDSAAYFCASSLGQGATEAFFGQGTRLTVV.

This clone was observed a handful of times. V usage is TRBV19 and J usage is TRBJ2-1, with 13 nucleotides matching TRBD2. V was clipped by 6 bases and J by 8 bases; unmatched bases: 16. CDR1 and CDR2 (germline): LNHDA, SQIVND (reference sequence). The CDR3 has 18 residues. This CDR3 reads CASSRSVLLAGGPHEQFF. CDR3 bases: TGTGCCAGTAGCCGTTCAGTTCTACTAGCGGGGGGGCCTCATGAGCAGTTCTTC.

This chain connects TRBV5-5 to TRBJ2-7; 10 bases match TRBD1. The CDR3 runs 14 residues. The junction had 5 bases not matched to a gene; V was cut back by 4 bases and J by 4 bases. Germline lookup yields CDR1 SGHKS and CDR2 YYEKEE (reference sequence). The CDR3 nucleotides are TGTGCCAGCAGCCCCGGGACAGGGGATTACGAGCAGTACTTC. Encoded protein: CASSPGTGDYEQYF.

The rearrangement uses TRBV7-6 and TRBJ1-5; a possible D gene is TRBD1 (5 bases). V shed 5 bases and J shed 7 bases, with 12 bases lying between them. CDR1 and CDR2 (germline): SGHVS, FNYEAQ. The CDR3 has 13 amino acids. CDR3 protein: CASSHRSDQPQHF. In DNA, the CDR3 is TGTGCCAGCAGCCACAGGTCTGACCAGCCCCAGCATTTT.

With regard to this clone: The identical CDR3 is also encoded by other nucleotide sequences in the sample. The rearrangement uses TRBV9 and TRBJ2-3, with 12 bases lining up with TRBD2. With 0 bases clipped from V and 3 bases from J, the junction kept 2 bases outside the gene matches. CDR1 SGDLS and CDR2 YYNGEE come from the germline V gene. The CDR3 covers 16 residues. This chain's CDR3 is CASSVVGTSGTDTQYF. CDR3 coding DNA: TGTGCCAGCAGCGTAGTAGGGACTAGCGGGACAGATACGCAGTATTTT.

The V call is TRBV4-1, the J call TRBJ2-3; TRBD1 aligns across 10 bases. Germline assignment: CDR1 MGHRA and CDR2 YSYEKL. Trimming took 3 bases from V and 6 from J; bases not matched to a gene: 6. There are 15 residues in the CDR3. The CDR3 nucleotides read TGCGCCAGCAGCCAGGACAGGGGGTCCAGGGATACGCAGTATTTT. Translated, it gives CASSQDRGSRDTQYF.

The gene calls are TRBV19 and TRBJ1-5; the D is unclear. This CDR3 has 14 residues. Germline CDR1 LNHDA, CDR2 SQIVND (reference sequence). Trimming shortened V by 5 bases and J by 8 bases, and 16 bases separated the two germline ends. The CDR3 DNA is TGTGCCAGTAGTCGATCGGGAACAATCAAGCCCCAGCATTTT. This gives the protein CASSRSGTIKPQHF.

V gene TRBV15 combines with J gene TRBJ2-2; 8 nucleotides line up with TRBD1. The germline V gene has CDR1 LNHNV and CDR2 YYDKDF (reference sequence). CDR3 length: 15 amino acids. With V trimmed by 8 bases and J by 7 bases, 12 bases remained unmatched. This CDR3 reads CATGGMDRVGGELFF. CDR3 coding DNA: TGTGCCACCGGCGGGATGGACAGGGTCGGCGGGGAGCTGTTTTTT.

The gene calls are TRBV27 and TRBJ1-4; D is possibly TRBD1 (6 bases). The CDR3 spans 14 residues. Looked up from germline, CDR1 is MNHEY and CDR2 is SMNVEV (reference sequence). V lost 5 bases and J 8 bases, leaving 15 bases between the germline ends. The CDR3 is CASSHDRSGEKLFF. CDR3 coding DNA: TGTGCCAGCAGTCACGACAGGTCTGGAGAAAAACTGTTTTTT.

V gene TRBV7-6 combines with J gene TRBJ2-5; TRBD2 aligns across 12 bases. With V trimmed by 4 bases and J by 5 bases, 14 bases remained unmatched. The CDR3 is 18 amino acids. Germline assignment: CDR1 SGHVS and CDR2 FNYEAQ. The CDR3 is CASSSPGPLAGGQETQYF. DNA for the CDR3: TGTGCCAGCAGCTCCCCCGGCCCCCTAGCGGGGGGGCAGGAGACCCAGTACTTC.

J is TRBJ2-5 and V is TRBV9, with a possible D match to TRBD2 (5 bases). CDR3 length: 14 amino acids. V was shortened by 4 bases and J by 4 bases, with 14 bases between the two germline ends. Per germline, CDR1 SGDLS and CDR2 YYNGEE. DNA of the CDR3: TGTGCCAGCAGCCCCCGGGGTGGCGGAGAGACCCAGTACTTC. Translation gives CASSPRGGGETQYF.

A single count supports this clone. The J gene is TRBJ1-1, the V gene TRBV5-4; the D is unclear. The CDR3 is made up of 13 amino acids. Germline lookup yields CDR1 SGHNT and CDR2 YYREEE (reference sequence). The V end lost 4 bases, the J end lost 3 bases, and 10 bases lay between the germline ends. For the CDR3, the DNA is TGTGCCAGCAGCCCACAGAGGGACACTGAAGCTTTCTTT. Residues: CASSPQRDTEAFF.

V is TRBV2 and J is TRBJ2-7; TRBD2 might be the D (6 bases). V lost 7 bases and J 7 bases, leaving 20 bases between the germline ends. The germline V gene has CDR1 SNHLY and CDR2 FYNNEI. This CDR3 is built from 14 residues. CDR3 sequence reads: CASTPREVHREQYF. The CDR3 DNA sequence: TGTGCCAGCACCCCTAGGGAGGTCCACCGGGAGCAGTACTTC.

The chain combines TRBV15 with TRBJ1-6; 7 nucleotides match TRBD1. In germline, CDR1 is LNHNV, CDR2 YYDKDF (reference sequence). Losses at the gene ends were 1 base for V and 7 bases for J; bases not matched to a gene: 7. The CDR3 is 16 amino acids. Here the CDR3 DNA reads TGTGCCACCAGCAGAGGCCCGACAGGGTTGAATTCACCCCTCCACTTT. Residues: CATSRGPTGLNSPLHF.

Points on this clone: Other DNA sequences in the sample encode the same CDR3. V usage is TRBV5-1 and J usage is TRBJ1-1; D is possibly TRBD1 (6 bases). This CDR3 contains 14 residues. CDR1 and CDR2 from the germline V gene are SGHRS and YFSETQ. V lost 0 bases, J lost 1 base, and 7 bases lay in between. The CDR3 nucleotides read TGCGCCAGCAGCTTGGGGACAGCGAACACTGAAGCTTTCTTT. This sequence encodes CASSLGTANTEAFF.

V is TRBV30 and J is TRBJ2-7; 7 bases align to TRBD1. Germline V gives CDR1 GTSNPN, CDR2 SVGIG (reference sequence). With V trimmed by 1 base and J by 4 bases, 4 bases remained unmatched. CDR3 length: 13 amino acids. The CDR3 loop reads CAWSGQGVYEQYF. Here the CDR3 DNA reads TGTGCCTGGAGTGGGCAGGGGGTGTACGAGCAGTACTTC. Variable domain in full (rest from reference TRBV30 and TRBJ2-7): SQTIHQWPATLVQPVGSPLSLECTVEGTSNPNLYWYRQAAGRGLQLLFYSVGIGQISSEVPQNLSASRPQDRQFILSSKKLLLSDSGFYLCAWSGQGVYEQYFGPGTRLTVT.

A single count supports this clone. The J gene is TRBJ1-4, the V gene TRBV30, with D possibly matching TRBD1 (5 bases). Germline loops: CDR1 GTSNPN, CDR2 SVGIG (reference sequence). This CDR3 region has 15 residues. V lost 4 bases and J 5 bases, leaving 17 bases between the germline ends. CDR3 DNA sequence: TGTGCCTGGACCCCACTGACAGATTTGAATGAAAAACTGTTTTTT. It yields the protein CAWTPLTDLNEKLFF.

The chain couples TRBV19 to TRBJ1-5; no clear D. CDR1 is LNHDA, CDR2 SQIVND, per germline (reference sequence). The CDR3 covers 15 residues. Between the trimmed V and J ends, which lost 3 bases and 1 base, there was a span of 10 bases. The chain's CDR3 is CASSILEGSNQPQHF. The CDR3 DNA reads TGTGCCAGTAGTATCCTCGAGGGAAGCAATCAGCCCCAGCATTTT.

CDR3 sequence: CASSGTGGLETQYF. For the CDR3, the DNA is TGCGCCAGCAGCGGAACGGGGGGGCTAGAGACCCAGTACTTC. This chain connects TRBV4-1 to TRBJ2-5, with 8 bases fitting TRBD2. After removal of 5 bases from V and 4 bases from J, the junction contained 6 bases not matched to a gene. CDR1 is MGHRA and CDR2 is YSYEKL in the germline V gene. The CDR3 has 14 amino acids.